This entry describes one T cell receptor (beta chain). Germline V gives CDR1 SNHLY, CDR2 FYNNEI. This CDR3 has 15 amino acids. Unmatched junction bases numbered 12, after V lost 3 bases and J lost 10 bases. This sample stems from a study of blood T cell repertoires in COVID-19. Study-level background: Samples representing acute and convalescent COVID-19 were sourced from the United States, Italy and Spain.

In the study's own analysis: For nucleated cells, counts were estimated from reference gene primer amplification. Using immunoSEQ multiplex PCR, the repertoire was profiled, and TCRdb retains in-frame clones only, with some absent. That table gives V, J and clone size, and the DNA gave D and trimming. The sample records 150,000 to 170,000 clones, roughly four fifths being singletons. The TCR was taken from a man older than 75 with acute or convalescent COVID-19. Source material: peripheral blood. The genes are TRBV2 and TRBJ2-1; 7 nucleotides align to TRBD2. CDR3: CASSERSAGTGEQFF. CDR3 nucleotide sequence: TGTGCCAGCAGTGAGAGGTCAGCGGGGACGGGGGAGCAGTTCTTC.